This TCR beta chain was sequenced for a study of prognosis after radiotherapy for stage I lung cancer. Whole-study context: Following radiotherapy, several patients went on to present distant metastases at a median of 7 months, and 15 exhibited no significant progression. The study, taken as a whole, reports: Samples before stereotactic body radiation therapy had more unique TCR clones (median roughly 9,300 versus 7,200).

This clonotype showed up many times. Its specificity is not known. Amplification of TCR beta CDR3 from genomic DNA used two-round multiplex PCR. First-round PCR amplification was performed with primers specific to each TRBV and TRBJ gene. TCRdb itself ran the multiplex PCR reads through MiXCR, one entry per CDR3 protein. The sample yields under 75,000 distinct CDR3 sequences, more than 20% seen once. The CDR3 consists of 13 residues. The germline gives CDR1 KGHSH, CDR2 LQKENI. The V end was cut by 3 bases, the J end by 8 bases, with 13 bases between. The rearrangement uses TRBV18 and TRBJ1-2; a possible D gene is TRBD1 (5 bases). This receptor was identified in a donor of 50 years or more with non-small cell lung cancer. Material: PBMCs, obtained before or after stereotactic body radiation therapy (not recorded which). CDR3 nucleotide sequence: TGTGCCAGCTCACCGACAAGGGGAGGCGGCTACACCTTC. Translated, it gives CASSPTRGGGYTF.